The 20 T cell receptor beta chains below come from one sample, sequenced in a study of blood T cells in healthy people across ages. A second PCR, run for about 7 to 11 cycles, used a sample-barcoded 5' primer plus a J-beta primer mix. TCRdb fed the 5' RACE reads into MiXCR, producing one record per CDR3 protein. The sample contains 580,000 or so distinct CDR3 sequences, 40% to 50% of which appear only once. Sequencing was carried out using blood. The receptors originated from a man aged 80 or over in good health.

The chain combines TRBV5-1 with TRBJ2-3; D call uncertain. Trimming removed 5 bases from V and 0 bases from J, with 7 bases in between. Per the germline V gene, CDR1 is SGHRS and CDR2 is YFSETQ. CDR3 size: 13 residues. CDR3 DNA: TGCGCCAGCAGACAGCTTAGCACAGATACGCAGTATTTT. It translates to CASRQLSTDTQYF.

V and J are TRBV20-1 and TRBJ1-2; 7 bases map to TRBD1. Looked up from germline, CDR1 is DFQATT and CDR2 is SNEGSKA (reference sequence). The junction had 8 bases not matched to a gene; V was cut back by 6 bases and J by 4 bases. The CDR3 extends over 13 amino acids. CDR3 amino acids: CSAPGAGGYGYTF. The DNA of the CDR3 is TGCAGTGCCCCAGGCGCAGGGGGCTATGGCTACACCTTC.

The rearrangement links TRBV15 to TRBJ1-4; weak D call: TRBD1 (5 bases). The CDR3 totals 15 residues. CDR1 and CDR2 from the germline V gene are LNHNV and YYDKDF (reference sequence). The V end was cut by 0 bases, the J end by 7 bases, with 12 bases between. In nucleotides, the CDR3 is TGTGCCACCAGCAGAGACAGGGCATCGGTTGAAAAACTGTTTTTT. It codes for CATSRDRASVEKLFF.

The chain has TRBV5-1 and TRBJ2-3, with a weak D call TRBD2 (6 bases). V lost 4 bases to trimming and J lost 5 bases, with 14 bases between them. This CDR3 is built from 14 residues. CDR1 is SGHRS and CDR2 is YFSETQ in the germline V gene. CDR3 DNA sequence: TGCGCCAGCAGCGTGGCCGGGGGAGGAGATACGCAGTATTTT. Its translation is CASSVAGGGDTQYF.

The J gene is TRBJ2-7, the V gene TRBV7-2, with TRBD2 matching 7 bases. The J call is doubtful: the DNA matches TRBJ2-5 better. From germline, CDR1 is SGHTA and CDR2 FQGNSA. CDR3 size: 18 residues. The CDR3 protein is CASSSRARGGSVSQTQYF. DNA for the CDR3: TGTGCCAGCAGTTCCAGGGCGAGGGGCGGGAGCGTGTCGCAGACCCAGTACTTC.

The chain recombines TRBV20-1 with TRBJ2-4; TRBD1 matches at 10 bases. After removal of 4 bases from V and 1 base from J, the junction contained 7 bases not matched to a gene. Germline CDR1 reads DFQATT; CDR2 reads SNEGSKA (reference sequence). The CDR3 totals 16 residues. The CDR3 nucleotides read TGCAGTGCTAATCCGACAGGGGGCGTGGCCAAAAACATTCAGTACTTC. Translating gives CSANPTGGVAKNIQYF.

This clonotype has only a few counts. The V call is TRBV7-2, the J call TRBJ2-1, with 7 bases matching TRBD2. Germline V gene lookup returns CDR1 SGHTA and CDR2 FQGNSA. CDR3 length: 15 amino acids. Losses at the gene ends were 5 bases for V and 3 bases for J; bases not matched to a gene: 7. The CDR3 DNA reads TGTGCCAGCAGCCTCGCTAGCGGAATCTACAATGAGCAGTTCTTC. This codes for CASSLASGIYNEQFF.

The chain carries TRBV29-1 and TRBJ2-5; D gene uncertain. Germline CDR1 reads SQVTM; CDR2 reads ANQGSEA. The V end was cut by 8 bases, the J end by 1 base, with 11 bases between. This CDR3 has 12 residues. The CDR3 here is CSFRESQETQYF. CDR3 DNA sequence: TGCAGCTTCCGAGAGTCCCAAGAGACCCAGTACTTC.

The sample holds a few counts of this clonotype. The rearrangement uses TRBV3-1 and TRBJ1-2; D is unclear. V lost 2 bases and J 8 bases, leaving 18 bases between the germline ends. The CDR3 totals 15 residues. From germline, CDR1 is LGHDT and CDR2 YNNKEL (reference sequence). CDR3: CASSQPGSFRSGYTF. DNA of the CDR3: TGTGCCAGCAGCCAACCGGGATCCTTTCGCTCCGGCTACACCTTC. Together with reference TRBV3-1 and TRBJ1-2, the CDR3 gives the full variable domain: DTAVSQTPKYLVTQMGNDKSIKCEQNLGHDTMYWYKQDSKKFLKIMFSYNNKELIINETVPNRFSPKSPDKAHLNLHINSLELGDSAVYFCASSQPGSFRSGYTFGSGTRLTVV.

This chain connects TRBV2 to TRBJ2-1; D is possibly TRBD1 (5 bases). This CDR3 contains 16 residues. Germline V gene lookup returns CDR1 SNHLY and CDR2 FYNNEI. Deletions cut 8 bases from V and 7 bases from J, with 24 bases between. CDR3 coding DNA: TGTGCCAGCTCCCAGGGCCACGTTCGTTATGCAAATGAGCAGTTCTTC. Its translation: CASSQGHVRYANEQFF.

The gene calls are TRBV29-1 and TRBJ2-3; D is unclear. Trimming removed 8 bases from V and 5 bases from J, with 11 bases in between. The CDR3 runs to 11 residues. Germline V CDR1 and CDR2: SQVTM, ANQGSEA. The CDR3 reads CSHLAGDTQYF. The CDR3 DNA sequence: TGCAGCCACCTGGCCGGAGATACGCAGTATTTT.

V gene TRBV5-1 combines with J gene TRBJ2-1, with D maybe TRBD1 (7 bases). Germline CDR1 SGHRS, CDR2 YFSETQ. The CDR3 spans 13 residues. V gave up 5 bases and J gave up 9 bases, with 15 bases separating them. The CDR3 reads CASSSGGLIEQFF. Here the CDR3 DNA reads TGCGCCAGCAGTTCAGGGGGGTTGATTGAGCAGTTCTTC.

On this clonotype: Its ends do not fully match the called genes, so a read error is possible. This chain connects TRBV6-5 to TRBJ2-7; 7 bases are a match to TRBD1. The V gene's germline CDR1 is MNHEY and CDR2 SVGAGI. This CDR3 comprises 15 residues. This chain's CDR3 is CAGSASGTAYNEQYF. CDR3 bases: TGTGCCGGCAGTGCGTCCGGGACAGCCTACAATGAGCAGTACTTC.

This clonotype was detected only a few times. The chain couples TRBV7-9 to TRBJ2-1, with D perhaps TRBD1 or TRBD2 (5 bases each). This CDR3 comprises 15 residues. Germline V gives CDR1 SEHNR, CDR2 FQNEAQ (reference sequence). V was clipped by 5 bases and J by 3 bases, with 14 bases between them. CDR3 DNA sequence: TGTGCCAGCAGCCGGTGGCCGAGGGGCTACAATGAGCAGTTCTTC. Amino acid sequence: CASSRWPRGYNEQFF.

This clonotype was observed a handful of times. V usage is TRBV29-1 and J usage is TRBJ2-1; D is unclear. The germline V gene has CDR1 SQVTM and CDR2 ANQGSEA. V dropped 4 bases and J dropped 5 bases, with 12 bases sitting between them. CDR3 length equals 13 residues. The CDR3 region has the DNA TGCAGCGTTGCTCCCAGGAGCAACAATGAGCAGTTCTTC. Translated, it gives CSVAPRSNNEQFF.

The V call is TRBV28, the J call TRBJ2-1, with 9 positions matching TRBD1. Germline V gene lookup returns CDR1 MDHEN and CDR2 SYDVKM. The J segment lost 7 bases and the V segment lost 5 bases, leaving 9 bases of the junction unmatched. This CDR3 has 15 residues. The CDR3 spells CASSPTGTGMNEQFF. In DNA, the CDR3 is TGTGCCAGCAGTCCAACCGGGACAGGGATGAATGAGCAGTTCTTC. The whole variable domain, filled in from reference TRBV28 and TRBJ2-1, reads DVKVTQSSRYLVKRTGEKVFLECVQDMDHENMFWYRQDPGLGLRLIYFSYDVKMKEKGDIPEGYSVSREKKERFSLILESASTNQTSMYLCASSPTGTGMNEQFFGPGTRLTVL.

In this sample, this clonotype turned up a few times. The chain uses TRBV20-1 and TRBJ1-2; the D gene is possibly TRBD1 (5 bases). V was trimmed by 0 bases and J by 3 bases, leaving 14 bases between them. The CDR3 extends over 15 amino acids. The germline gives CDR1 DFQATT, CDR2 SNEGSKA (reference sequence). The CDR3 here is CSARDGVGGYYGYTF. CDR3 DNA sequence: TGCAGTGCTAGAGATGGGGTTGGGGGTTACTATGGCTACACCTTC.

This clonotype has only a few counts. In DNA, the CDR3 is TGTGCCATCAGTGGTGAACACCGGGACCCAGAGCAGTTCTTC. Translating it yields CAISGEHRDPEQFF. The V call is TRBV10-3, the J call TRBJ2-1; D is tentatively TRBD1 or TRBD2 (5 bases each). Trimming took off 4 bases at V and 10 bases at J, with 17 bases between the two ends. This CDR3 contains 14 residues. Looked up from germline, CDR1 is ENHRY and CDR2 is SYGVKD.

The chain carries TRBV7-2 and TRBJ2-7, with D perhaps assigned TRBD1 or TRBD2 (5 bases each). CDR3 length: 16 amino acids. Germline V gives CDR1 SGHTA, CDR2 FQGNSA. V was clipped by 5 bases and J by 0 bases, with 17 bases between them. CDR3 sequence reads: CASSPTGRPSSYEQYF. DNA of the CDR3: TGTGCCAGCAGCCCAACGGGACGGCCTAGCTCCTACGAGCAGTACTTC.

This clonotype was detected a few times. V usage is TRBV7-2 and J usage is TRBJ2-4; D is possibly TRBD1 (6 bases). The V end was cut by 0 bases, the J end by 9 bases, with 15 bases between. The CDR3 loop spans 15 amino acids. Germline V CDR1 and CDR2: SGHTA, FQGNSA. Written as DNA, the CDR3 is TGTGCCAGCAGCTTAGCCGCGACAGGTTTGAGCATTCAGTACTTC. The encoded protein is CASSLAATGLSIQYF. Drawing the rest from reference TRBV7-2 and TRBJ2-4, the complete variable domain is GAGVSQSPSNKVTEKGKDVELRCDPISGHTALYWYRQSLGQGLEFLIYFQGNSAPDKSGLPSDRFSAERTGGSVSTLTIQRTQQEDSAVYLCASSLAATGLSIQYFGAGTRLSVL.